This T cell receptor (beta chain) was captured in a study of cytomegalovirus exposure and HLA in healthy donors. Amplification used 60 Vbeta primers and 13 Jbeta primers. Repertoires were generated with immunoSEQ multiplex PCR, while TCRdb's copy carries only in-frame clones and drops some. The sample holds approximately 280,000 clones, around 90% seen once. Study-level points and caveats: Beyond CMV serostatus, there was no information to go on about immune exposure. It was taken for granted in presence/absence analyses that sequencing depth across donors was roughly uniform. According to the study, 160 or so TCR beta chains were cytomegalovirus-associated. Reported findings show TCR beta sequences accurately forecast HLA-A and HLA-B alleles in most subjects.

With regard to this clone: Its specificity is not known. The junction departs from germline at one end; a sequencing error may be responsible.

Material for sequencing was PBMCs. The sequence was collected from a woman between 18 and 29 years old in good health and CMV-seronegative.

CDR3 in amino acids: CSSSQLGYEQYF. DNA for the CDR3: TGTTCCAGCAGTCAACTAGGGTACGAGCAGTACTTC. The chain employs TRBV7-9 and TRBJ2-7; tentative D call: TRBD2 (5 bases). Per germline, CDR1 SEHNR and CDR2 FQNEAQ (reference sequence). The CDR3 sequence is 12 residues long.